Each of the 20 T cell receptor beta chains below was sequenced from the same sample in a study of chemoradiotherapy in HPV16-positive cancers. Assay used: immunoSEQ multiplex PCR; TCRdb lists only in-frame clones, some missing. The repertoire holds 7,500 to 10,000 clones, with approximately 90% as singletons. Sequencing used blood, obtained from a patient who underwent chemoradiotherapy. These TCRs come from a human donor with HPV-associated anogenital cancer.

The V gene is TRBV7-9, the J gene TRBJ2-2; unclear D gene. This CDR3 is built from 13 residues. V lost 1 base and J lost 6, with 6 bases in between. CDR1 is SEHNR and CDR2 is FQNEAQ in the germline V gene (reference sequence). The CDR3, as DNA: TGTGCCAGCAGCTTAGGGACCCCCGGGGAGCTGTTTTTT. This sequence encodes CASSLGTPGELFF. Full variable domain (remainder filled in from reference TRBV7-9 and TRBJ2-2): DTGVSQNPRHKITKRGQNVTFRCDPISEHNRLYWYRQTLGQGPEFLTYFQNEAQLEKSRLLSDRFSAERPKGSFSTLEIQRTEQGDSAMYLCASSLGTPGELFFGEGSRLTVL.

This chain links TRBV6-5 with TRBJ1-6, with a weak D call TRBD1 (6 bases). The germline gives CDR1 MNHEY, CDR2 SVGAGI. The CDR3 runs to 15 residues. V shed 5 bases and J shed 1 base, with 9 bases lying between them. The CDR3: CASSKQGSYNSPLHF. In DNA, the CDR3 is TGTGCCAGCAGTAAACAGGGTTCCTATAATTCACCCCTCCACTTT.

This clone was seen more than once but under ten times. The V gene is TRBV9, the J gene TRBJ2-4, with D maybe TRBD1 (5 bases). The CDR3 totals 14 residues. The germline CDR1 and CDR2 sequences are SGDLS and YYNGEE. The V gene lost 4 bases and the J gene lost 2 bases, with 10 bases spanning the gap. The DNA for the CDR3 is TGTGCCAGCAGCAGGCAGGGTTCCAAAAACATTCAGTACTTC. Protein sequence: CASSRQGSKNIQYF. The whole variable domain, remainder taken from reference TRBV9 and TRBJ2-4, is DSGVTQTPKHLITATGQRVTLRCSPRSGDLSVYWYQQSLDQGLQFLIQYYNGEERAKGNILERFSAQQFPDLHSELNLSSLELGDSALYFCASSRQGSKNIQYFGAGTRLSVL.

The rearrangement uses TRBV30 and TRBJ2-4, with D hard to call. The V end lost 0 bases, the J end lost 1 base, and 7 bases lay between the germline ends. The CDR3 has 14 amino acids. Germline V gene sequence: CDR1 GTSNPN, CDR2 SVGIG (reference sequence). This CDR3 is CAWSVDFAKNIQYF. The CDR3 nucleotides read TGTGCCTGGAGTGTAGACTTTGCCAAAAACATTCAGTACTTC.

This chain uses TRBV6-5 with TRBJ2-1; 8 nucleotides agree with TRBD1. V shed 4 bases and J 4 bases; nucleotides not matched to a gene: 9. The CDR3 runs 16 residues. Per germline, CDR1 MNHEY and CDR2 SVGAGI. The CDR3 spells CASSLATGVRYNEQFF. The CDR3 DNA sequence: TGTGCCAGCAGTTTAGCGACAGGGGTTAGGTACAATGAGCAGTTCTTC.

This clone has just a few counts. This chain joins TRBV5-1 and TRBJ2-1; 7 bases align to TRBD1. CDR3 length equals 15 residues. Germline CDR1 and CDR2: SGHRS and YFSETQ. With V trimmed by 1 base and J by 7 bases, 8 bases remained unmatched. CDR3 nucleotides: TGCGCCAGCAGCTTGTCCACCGGGACAGCTAATGAGCAGTTCTTC. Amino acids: CASSLSTGTANEQFF.

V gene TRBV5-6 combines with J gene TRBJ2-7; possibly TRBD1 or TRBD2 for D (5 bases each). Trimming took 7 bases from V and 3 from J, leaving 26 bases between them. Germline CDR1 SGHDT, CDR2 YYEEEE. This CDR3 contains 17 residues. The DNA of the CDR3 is TGTGCCAGCGCCCCTCGTTTCGGGGACCCTCTCTTCTACGAGCAGTACGTC. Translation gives CASAPRFGDPLFYEQYV.

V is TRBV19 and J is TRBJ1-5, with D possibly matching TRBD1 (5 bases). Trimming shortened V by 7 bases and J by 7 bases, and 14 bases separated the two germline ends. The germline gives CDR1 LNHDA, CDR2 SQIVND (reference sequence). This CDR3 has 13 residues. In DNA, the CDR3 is TGTGCCAGTACCCCGGGGGTTAGGCAGCCCCAGCATTTT. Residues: CASTPGVRQPQHF. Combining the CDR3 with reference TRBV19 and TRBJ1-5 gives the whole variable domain DGGITQSPKYLFRKEGQNVTLSCEQNLNHDAMYWYRQDPGQGLRLIYYSQIVNDFQKGDIAEGYSVSREKKESFPLTVTSAQKNPTAFYLCASTPGVRQPQHFGDGTRLSIL.

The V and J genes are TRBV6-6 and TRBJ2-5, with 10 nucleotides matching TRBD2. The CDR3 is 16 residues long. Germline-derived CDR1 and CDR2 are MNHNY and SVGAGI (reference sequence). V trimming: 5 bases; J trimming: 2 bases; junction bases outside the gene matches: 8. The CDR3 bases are TGTGCCAGCAGTAACTATTTAGCGGGGGGACAAGAGACCCAGTACTTC. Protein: CASSNYLAGGQETQYF.

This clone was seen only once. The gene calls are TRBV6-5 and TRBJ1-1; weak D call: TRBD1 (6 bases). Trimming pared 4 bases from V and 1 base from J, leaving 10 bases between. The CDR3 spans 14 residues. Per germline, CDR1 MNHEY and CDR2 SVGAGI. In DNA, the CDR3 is TGTGCCAGCAGTTGGAGACAGGCGAACACTGAAGCTTTCTTT. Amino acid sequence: CASSWRQANTEAFF.

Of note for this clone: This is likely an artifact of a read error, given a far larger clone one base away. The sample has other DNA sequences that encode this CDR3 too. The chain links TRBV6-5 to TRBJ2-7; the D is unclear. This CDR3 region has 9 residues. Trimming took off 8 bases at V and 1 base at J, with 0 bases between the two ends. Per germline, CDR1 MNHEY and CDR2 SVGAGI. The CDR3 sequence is CASSYEQYF. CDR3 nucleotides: TGTGCCAGCTCCTACGAGCAGTACTTC.

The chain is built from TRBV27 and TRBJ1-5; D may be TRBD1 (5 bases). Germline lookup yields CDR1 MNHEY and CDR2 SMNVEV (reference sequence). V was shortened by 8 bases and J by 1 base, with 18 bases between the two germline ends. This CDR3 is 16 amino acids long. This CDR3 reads CASSTIQGGSNQPQHF. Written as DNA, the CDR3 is TGTGCCAGCTCGACGATCCAGGGAGGGAGCAATCAGCCCCAGCATTTT.

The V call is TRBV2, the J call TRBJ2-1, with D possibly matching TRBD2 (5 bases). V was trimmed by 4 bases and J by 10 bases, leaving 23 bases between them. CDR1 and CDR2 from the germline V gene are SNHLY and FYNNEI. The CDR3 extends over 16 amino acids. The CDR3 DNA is TGTGCCAGCAGTGTGGGTGCGGTTCATCGAGAGCGGGAGCAGTTCTTC. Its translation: CASSVGAVHREREQFF.

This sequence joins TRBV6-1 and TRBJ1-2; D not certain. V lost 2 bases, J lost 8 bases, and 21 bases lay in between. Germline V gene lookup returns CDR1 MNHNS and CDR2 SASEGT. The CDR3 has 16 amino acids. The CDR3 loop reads CASSESWHSRGSGYTF. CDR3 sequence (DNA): TGTGCCAGCAGTGAAAGTTGGCATTCGCGAGGGTCGGGCTACACCTTC.

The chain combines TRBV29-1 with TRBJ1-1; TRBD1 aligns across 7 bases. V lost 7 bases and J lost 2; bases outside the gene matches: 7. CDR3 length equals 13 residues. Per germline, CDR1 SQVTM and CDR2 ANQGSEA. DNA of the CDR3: TGCAGCGCGCGGACAGGCTTAAACACTGAAGCTTTCTTT. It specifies CSARTGLNTEAFF.

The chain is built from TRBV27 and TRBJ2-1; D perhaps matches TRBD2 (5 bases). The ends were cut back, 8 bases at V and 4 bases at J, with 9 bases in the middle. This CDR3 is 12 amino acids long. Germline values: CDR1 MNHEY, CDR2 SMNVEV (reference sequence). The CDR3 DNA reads TGTGCCAGCCGAGGGATTTACAATGAGCAGTTCTTC. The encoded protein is CASRGIYNEQFF.

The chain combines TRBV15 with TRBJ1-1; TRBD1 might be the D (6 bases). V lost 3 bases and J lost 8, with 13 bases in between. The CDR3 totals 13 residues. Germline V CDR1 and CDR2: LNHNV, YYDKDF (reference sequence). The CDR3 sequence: CATSSLRGSEAFF. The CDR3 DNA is TGTGCCACCAGCAGCCTCAGGGGTTCGGAAGCTTTCTTT. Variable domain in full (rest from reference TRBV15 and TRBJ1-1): DAMVIQNPRYQVTQFGKPVTLSCSQTLNHNVMYWYQQKSSQAPKLLFHYYDKDFNNEADTPDNFQSRRPNTSFCFLDIRSPGLGDTAMYLCATSSLRGSEAFFGQGTRLTVV.

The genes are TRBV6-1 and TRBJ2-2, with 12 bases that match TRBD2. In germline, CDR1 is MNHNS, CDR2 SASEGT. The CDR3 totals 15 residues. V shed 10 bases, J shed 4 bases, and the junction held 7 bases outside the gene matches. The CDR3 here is CAISSSGGATGELFF. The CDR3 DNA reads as TGTGCCATTTCTTCTAGCGGGGGGGCCACCGGGGAGCTGTTTTTT.

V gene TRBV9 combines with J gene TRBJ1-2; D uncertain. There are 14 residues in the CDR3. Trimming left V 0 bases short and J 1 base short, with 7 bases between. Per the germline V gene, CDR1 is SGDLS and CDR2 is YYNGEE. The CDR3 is CASSVDQFNYGYTF. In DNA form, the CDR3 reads TGTGCCAGCAGCGTAGATCAGTTTAACTATGGCTACACCTTC.

The CDR3 is CASSLTGGNYGYTF. The CDR3 coding sequence is TGTGCCAGCAGCTTGACAGGGGGCAACTATGGCTACACCTTC. The rearrangement joins TRBV5-5 to TRBJ1-2, with 9 bases fitting TRBD1. This CDR3 comprises 14 residues. V lost 1 base to trimming and J lost 2 bases; unmatched junction nucleotides: 0. Per germline, CDR1 SGHKS and CDR2 YYEKEE (reference sequence).